The 28 T cell receptor beta chains reported below all come from one sample, sequenced in a study of blood T cell repertoires in COVID-19 (dated by TCRdb to about 2020). Library prep was done by the immunoSEQ multiplex PCR assay. TCRdb retrieved this table from immuneACCESS and kept in-frame rearrangements only. Not all clones are present; in checked studies, unresolved V genes account for under half, and no reason is known for the remainder. The sample has 200,000 to 300,000 clones on record, 80% to 90% of them singletons. The top ten clones comprise 4% to 5% of the sample. Sequencing was carried out using peripheral blood. These receptors came from a man aged 55 to 70 with acute or convalescent COVID-19.

As DNA, the CDR3 is TGTGCCGCCCAGACAGGGGCCCTTTATGGCTACACCTTC. Translated: CAAQTGALYGYTF. The chain is built from TRBV6-5 and TRBJ1-2; the match to TRBD1 covers 8 bases. J lost 5 bases, V lost 11 bases, and 10 bases had no gene match. Germline CDR1 MNHEY, CDR2 SVGAGI. The CDR3 is 13 residues long.

This clone is a singleton in its sample. This chain joins TRBV5-1 and TRBJ1-1; D gene unclear. The V end was cut by 0 bases, the J end by 11 bases, with 17 bases between. Germline lookup yields CDR1 SGHRS and CDR2 YFSETQ. The CDR3 runs to 14 residues. DNA for the CDR3: TGCGCCAGCAGCTTGGAGGCCCCAGACCGCGGGGCTTTCTTT. It specifies CASSLEAPDRGAFF.

The V call is TRBV19, the J call TRBJ2-2; possible D gene TRBD1, 5 bases. The V gene lost 1 base and the J gene lost 0 bases, with 12 bases spanning the gap. Germline lookup yields CDR1 LNHDA and CDR2 SQIVND (reference sequence). The CDR3 runs to 17 residues. CDR3 sequence: CASSIGQPSSNTGELFF. CDR3 coding DNA: TGTGCCAGTAGTATAGGACAGCCGTCCTCGAACACCGGGGAGCTGTTTTTT.

This clone was seen many times. This sequence joins TRBV4-3 and TRBJ2-2; D possibly corresponds to TRBD2 (5 bases). The CDR3 is 14 residues long. V was trimmed by 3 bases and J by 6 bases, leaving 11 bases between them. Germline V gene data show CDR1 as LGHNA and CDR2 as YSLEER. The CDR3 coding sequence is TGCGCCAGCAGCCATGGACTGGAGTCCGGGGAGCTGTTTTTT. Translated, it gives CASSHGLESGELFF.

The genes are TRBV18 and TRBJ1-1, with D unclear. This CDR3 is 14 amino acids long. Germline V gene lookup returns CDR1 KGHSH and CDR2 LQKENI. Deletions cut 1 base from V and 4 bases from J, with 10 bases between. This CDR3 reads CASSPQPKSTEAFF. CDR3 bases: TGTGCCAGCTCACCACAACCTAAGTCCACTGAAGCTTTCTTT. Complete variable domain (other parts from reference TRBV18 and TRBJ1-1): NAGVMQNPRHLVRRRGQEARLRCSPMKGHSHVYWYRQLPEEGLKFMVYLQKENIIDESGMPKERFSAEFPKEGPSILRIQQVVRGDSAAYFCASSPQPKSTEAFFGQGTRLTVV.

This chain joins TRBV24-1 and TRBJ2-1; weak D call: TRBD2 (5 bases). In germline, CDR1 is KGHDR, CDR2 SFDVKD. The CDR3 has 13 amino acids. V lost 6 bases to trimming and J lost 9 bases, with 14 bases between them. CDR3 residues: CATSPTHSAEQFF. DNA of the CDR3: TGTGCCACCAGTCCTACTCATAGCGCTGAGCAGTTCTTC.

This chain uses TRBV7-2 with TRBJ2-5, with 9 bases that match TRBD1. V lost 2 bases to trimming and J lost 4 bases; unmatched junction nucleotides: 8. This CDR3 is built from 16 residues. The germline V gene encodes CDR1 SGHTA and CDR2 FQGNSA. The CDR3: CASSLIGTGGRETQYF. The CDR3 DNA is TGTGCCAGCAGCTTAATTGGTACAGGGGGCCGAGAGACCCAGTACTTC.

The chain has TRBV6-5 and TRBJ1-1; D perhaps matches TRBD1 (5 bases). V gave up 4 bases and J gave up 2 bases, with 17 bases separating them. Germline CDR1 MNHEY, CDR2 SVGAGI. CDR3 length: 16 amino acids. CDR3 in amino acids: CASSSRAAQGNTEAFF. The CDR3 DNA is TGTGCCAGCAGTTCCCGGGCCGCTCAGGGAAACACTGAAGCTTTCTTT.

The chain carries TRBV3-1 (or the pseudogene TRBV3-2) and TRBJ1-1, with D uncertain. The CDR3 has 14 amino acids. Germline V gene data show CDR1 as LGHDT and CDR2 as YNNKEL (reference sequence). Trimming left V 0 bases short and J 8 bases short, with 13 bases between. CDR3 region: CASSQDLGGEEAFF. CDR3 coding DNA: TGTGCCAGCAGCCAAGATCTAGGTGGAGAAGAAGCTTTCTTT.

The rearrangement links TRBV5-1 to TRBJ1-2; D might be TRBD1 (5 bases). Germline lookup yields CDR1 SGHRS and CDR2 YFSETQ. V dropped 4 bases and J dropped 2 bases, with 15 bases sitting between them. The CDR3 extends over 15 amino acids. CDR3 amino acids: CASSPAVRVNYGYTF. The CDR3 DNA reads TGCGCCAGCAGCCCCGCCGTCAGGGTGAACTATGGCTACACCTTC.

The V and J genes are TRBV13 and TRBJ2-4, with D possibly being TRBD2 (6 bases). The V gene's germline CDR1 is PRHDT and CDR2 FYEKMQ (reference sequence). Trimming removed 2 bases at V and 3 bases at J, with 8 bases between. The CDR3 length is 14 residues. The CDR3 DNA reads TGTGCCAGCAGCTTATGGGGAGGCAAAAACATTCAGTACTTC. It is translated as CASSLWGGKNIQYF.

The rearrangement links TRBV2 to TRBJ2-1; D might be TRBD2 (7 bases). Germline V lookup: CDR1 SNHLY, CDR2 FYNNEI. V was shortened by 3 bases and J by 1 base, with 16 bases between the two germline ends. The CDR3 has 17 amino acids. This CDR3 is CASSDLSAGASYNEQFF. Here the CDR3 DNA reads TGTGCCAGCAGTGACTTGTCTGCGGGGGCATCCTACAATGAGCAGTTCTTC.

The rearrangement joins TRBV29-1 to TRBJ1-2; a weak D match, TRBD1 (5 bases). The CDR3 has 13 amino acids. With 6 bases removed from V and 6 bases from J, the gap between germline ends came to 17 bases. Germline lookup yields CDR1 SQVTM and CDR2 ANQGSEA. This chain's CDR3 is CSVGPGLSHGYTF. DNA of the CDR3: TGCAGCGTGGGCCCGGGACTGAGCCATGGCTACACCTTC.

V gene TRBV28 combines with J gene TRBJ1-5; D is perhaps TRBD1 (5 bases). CDR1 MDHEN and CDR2 SYDVKM come from the germline V gene. Trimming shortened V by 6 bases and J by 5 bases, and 14 bases separated the two germline ends. This CDR3 comprises 14 residues. This chain's CDR3 is CASRMTDIDQPQHF. The CDR3 DNA follows: TGTGCCAGCAGAATGACAGACATCGATCAGCCCCAGCATTTT. Looking up the rest from reference TRBV28 and TRBJ1-5 gives the full variable domain: DVKVTQSSRYLVKRTGEKVFLECVQDMDHENMFWYRQDPGLGLRLIYFSYDVKMKEKGDIPEGYSVSREKKERFSLILESASTNQTSMYLCASRMTDIDQPQHFGDGTRLSIL.

A few counts support this clone. CDR3 sequence (DNA): TGTGCCAGCTCACCAACCGGGAACAGCGGGGAAGCTTTCTTT. It is translated as CASSPTGNSGEAFF. This rearrangement joins TRBV18 to TRBJ1-1; D not resolved. CDR3 length equals 14 residues. V lost 2 bases to trimming and J lost 8 bases, with 15 bases between them. Germline values: CDR1 KGHSH, CDR2 LQKENI.

This clone showed up just once. V gene TRBV2 combines with J gene TRBJ2-2; TRBD1 agrees at 7 bases. There are 13 residues in the CDR3. V lost 6 bases and J lost 6; bases outside the gene matches: 4. Germline-derived CDR1 and CDR2 are SNHLY and FYNNEI. DNA for the CDR3: TGTGCCAGCAGCAAACAGGGGCCCGGGGAGCTGTTTTTT. This sequence encodes CASSKQGPGELFF.

The genes are TRBV3-1 (or the pseudogene TRBV3-2) and TRBJ2-2; TRBD2 aligns across 7 bases. The V segment lost 0 bases and the J segment 0 bases; nucleotides outside the gene matches: 7. CDR1 LGHDT and CDR2 YNNKEL come from the germline V gene (reference sequence). This CDR3 has 18 residues. The CDR3 coding sequence is TGTGCCAGCAGCCAAGAACGAATGGCGGGGGCGAACACCGGGGAGCTGTTTTTT. This encodes CASSQERMAGANTGELFF.

This chain joins TRBV30 and TRBJ1-1, with D uncertain. V dropped 3 bases and J dropped 5 bases, with 10 bases sitting between them. CDR3 length: 12 residues. Germline loops: CDR1 GTSNPN, CDR2 SVGIG (reference sequence). CDR3 loop: CAWSSPGTEAFF. CDR3 DNA: TGTGCCTGGAGCAGCCCGGGGACTGAAGCTTTCTTT.

The rearrangement uses TRBV10-2 and TRBJ1-2; TRBD1 matches at 9 bases. The CDR3 sequence is 17 residues long. Trimming cost V 6 bases and J 0 bases; bases outside gene matches: 11. Germline loops: CDR1 WSHSY, CDR2 SAAADI. The CDR3 sequence is CASRSRTGAQANYGYTF. The CDR3 DNA is TGCGCCAGCAGATCTCGGACAGGGGCCCAGGCTAACTATGGCTACACCTTC.

V gene TRBV5-1 combines with J gene TRBJ2-7; 7 bases align to TRBD1. Germline values: CDR1 SGHRS, CDR2 YFSETQ. V lost 4 bases and J lost 2; bases outside the gene matches: 9. This CDR3 contains 15 residues. The CDR3 loop is CASSPETGTAYEQYF. CDR3 in DNA: TGCGCCAGCAGCCCGGAGACCGGGACAGCCTACGAGCAGTACTTC.

The chain joins TRBV6-1 to TRBJ2-7, with TRBD2 identical over 10 bases. V trimming: 0 bases; J trimming: 0 bases; junction bases outside the gene matches: 8. The CDR3 runs to 18 residues. The germline gives CDR1 MNHNS, CDR2 SASEGT. CDR3 amino acids: CASSEAAPGLAVSYEQYF. CDR3 sequence (DNA): TGTGCCAGCAGTGAAGCTGCCCCCGGACTAGCGGTCTCCTACGAGCAGTACTTC.

This sequence joins TRBV11-2 and TRBJ2-3; D is possibly TRBD1 (5 bases). The CDR3 loop spans 13 amino acids. CDR1 and CDR2 from the germline V gene are SGHAT and FQNNGV. Trimming shortened V by 0 bases and J by 6 bases, and 7 bases separated the two germline ends. CDR3 region: CASSLDQGDTQYF. The CDR3 coding sequence is TGTGCCAGCAGCTTAGATCAGGGCGATACGCAGTATTTT.

Concerning this clone itself: The same CDR3 is also encoded by other DNA sequences in this sample. The chain uses TRBV4-1 and TRBJ1-2; 9 positions agree with TRBD1. Germline V gene data show CDR1 as MGHRA and CDR2 as YSYEKL. There are 13 residues in the CDR3. The V gene end was trimmed by 3 bases and the J gene end by 4 bases; junction bases not matched to a gene: 0. The CDR3 region is CASSQGQGYGYTF. The DNA for the CDR3 is TGCGCCAGCAGCCAGGGACAGGGCTATGGCTACACCTTC.

The J gene is TRBJ2-3, the V gene TRBV23-1, with D maybe TRBD2 (5 bases). TRBV23-1 carries the ORF label, with uncertain function. The CDR3 is 16 amino acids. V gave up 1 base and J gave up 0 bases, with 11 bases separating them. The CDR3 protein is CASSQLRGSSTDTQYF. The CDR3 coding sequence is TGCGCCAGCAGTCAATTACGGGGATCTAGCACAGATACGCAGTATTTT.

The chain joins TRBV4-1 to TRBJ1-3, with D possibly matching TRBD1 (6 bases). CDR1 is MGHRA, CDR2 YSYEKL, per germline. The CDR3 length is 17 residues. V was cut by 0 bases and J by 4 bases, with 16 bases left in between. The CDR3 region is CASSQDPQGIRGNTIYF. The CDR3 region has the DNA TGCGCCAGCAGCCAAGATCCCCAGGGGATCAGGGGAAACACCATATATTTT.

This sequence joins TRBV5-6 and TRBJ2-7, with 10 bases aligning to TRBD2. This CDR3 spans 15 amino acids. Germline V lookup: CDR1 SGHDT, CDR2 YYEEEE. The junction had 3 bases not matched to a gene; V was cut back by 0 bases and J by 3 bases. The CDR3: CASSLGLAGDYEQYF. In nucleotides, the CDR3 is TGTGCCAGCAGCTTGGGGCTAGCGGGAGACTACGAGCAGTACTTC.

This sequence joins TRBV5-4 and TRBJ2-7, with 8 bases matching TRBD2. Germline CDR1 reads SGHNT; CDR2 reads YYREEE (reference sequence). Trimming took 4 bases from V and 3 from J; bases not matched to a gene: 6. This CDR3 has 14 amino acids. CDR3 amino acids: CASSREGRNYEQYF. CDR3 in DNA: TGTGCCAGCAGCCGGGAGGGGCGGAACTACGAGCAGTACTTC.

The J gene is TRBJ1-2, the V gene TRBV19; 8 bases match TRBD1. The V segment lost 7 bases and the J segment 4 bases; nucleotides outside the gene matches: 8. The CDR3 contains 14 residues. Germline loops: CDR1 LNHDA, CDR2 SQIVND (reference sequence). CDR3 nucleotide sequence: TGTGCCAGTAAGGGGGCCAGGGGGCCCTATGGCTACACCTTC. It is translated as CASKGARGPYGYTF. Looking up the rest from reference TRBV19 and TRBJ1-2 gives the full variable domain: DGGITQSPKYLFRKEGQNVTLSCEQNLNHDAMYWYRQDPGQGLRLIYYSQIVNDFQKGDIAEGYSVSREKKESFPLTVTSAQKNPTAFYLCASKGARGPYGYTFGSGTRLTVV.